This T cell receptor (beta chain) was observed in a study of shared clonotypes between healthy human individuals. Regarding the study as a whole: The authors sampled blood alone, and tissue repertoires likely differ.

Note on this clone: Antigen unknown.

Profiled with immunoSEQ multiplex PCR; TCRdb holds only in-frame clones, not every one. This sample has about 1.1 million clones, with roughly 74% found just once. The CDR3 covers 13 residues. CDR1 and CDR2 (germline): KGHSH, LQKENI. The TCR was taken from a man between 18 and 35 years old in good health. Some clones in this sample may be carry-over from other donors' samples. Sequenced material: memory CD4+ T cells from PBMCs. Subset reported: CD45RA-negative fraction. The rearrangement joins TRBV18 to TRBJ2-6; possible D gene TRBD2, 6 bases. CDR3 DNA: TGTGCGACGGGGAGGTCTGGGGCCAACGTCCTGACTTTC. This translates into CATGRSGANVLTF.